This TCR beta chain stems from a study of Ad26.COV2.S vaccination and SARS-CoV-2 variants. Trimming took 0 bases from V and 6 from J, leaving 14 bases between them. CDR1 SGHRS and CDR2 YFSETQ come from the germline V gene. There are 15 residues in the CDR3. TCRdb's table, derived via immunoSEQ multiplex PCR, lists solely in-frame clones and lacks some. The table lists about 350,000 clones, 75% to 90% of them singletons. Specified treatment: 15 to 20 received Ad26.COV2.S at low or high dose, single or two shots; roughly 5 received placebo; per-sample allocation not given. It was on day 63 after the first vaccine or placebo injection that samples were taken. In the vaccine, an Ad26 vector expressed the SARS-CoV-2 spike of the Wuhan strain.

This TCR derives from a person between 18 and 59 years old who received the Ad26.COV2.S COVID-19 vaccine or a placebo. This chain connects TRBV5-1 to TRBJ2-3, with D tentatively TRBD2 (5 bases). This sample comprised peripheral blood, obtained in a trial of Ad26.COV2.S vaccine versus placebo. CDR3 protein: CASSLAGHGVDTQYF. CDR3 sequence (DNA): TGCGCCAGCAGCTTGGCAGGCCACGGGGTGGATACGCAGTATTTT.